This T cell receptor beta chain was retrieved from a study of T cells after yellow fever vaccination. MiXCR, run by TCRdb on the 5' RACE reads, gives a single entry per CDR3 protein. The repertoire holds around 350,000 distinct CDR3 sequences, under 7.5% seen once, with about 15% in the top ten. CDR1 and CDR2 (germline): MNHEY, SVGEGT. The ends lost 6 bases at V and 6 bases at J; junction bases unmatched: 13. This CDR3 has 16 residues. The sequence came from a man aged 25 to 40 who received the YFV17D yellow fever vaccine. This rearrangement joins TRBV6-2 or TRBV6-3 to TRBJ2-1, with 8 bases matching TRBD2. The sequencing here drew on PBMCs, taken 5 days after the yellow fever booster vaccination. The CDR3 region has the DNA TGTGCCAGCAGCTCGACCCCCGGGACTAGGGGCAATGAGCAGTTCTTC. Translating it yields CASSSTPGTRGNEQFF.